This TCR beta chain was captured by sequencing in a study of blood T cells in healthy people across ages. The V gene lost 2 bases and the J gene lost 0 bases, with 10 bases spanning the gap. Per the germline V gene, CDR1 is MNHEY and CDR2 is SVGEGT. The CDR3 has 15 residues. The second PCR ran roughly 6 to 11 cycles with a sample-barcoded 5' primer and J-beta primers. Each cDNA molecule was tagged by a template-switch adaptor with 12 random nucleotides. TCRdb ran MiXCR on the 5' RACE reads and lists one entry per CDR3 protein. This sample has over 1,200,000 distinct CDR3 sequences, with roughly 64% found just once. Whenever a sample was processed, at least 6.5 million PBMCs were isolated.

The receptor comes from a man aged 18 to 30 in good health. Specimen: blood. The rearrangement uses TRBV6-2 or TRBV6-3 and TRBJ1-2; D ambiguous. The CDR3 sequence: CASSYNARANYGYTF. In DNA, the CDR3 is TGTGCCAGCAGTTACAATGCTCGTGCTAACTATGGCTACACCTTC.